This TCR beta chain was captured in a study of spatial heterogeneity in lung cancer. About the research overall: Raw sequencing reads included, on average, more than eight appearances of each unique TCR and UMI combination.

TCRdb re-called the 5' RACE reads through MiXCR, storing one row per CDR3 protein. The sample records 20,000 to 25,000 distinct CDR3 sequences, about 4.5% being singletons. Time point described: sample taken at primary tumor resection. This clonotype was counted ten times or more. Germline assignment: CDR1 MNHNY and CDR2 SVGAGI (reference sequence). The CDR3 is made up of 13 amino acids. V dropped 10 bases and J dropped 7; count of bases not matched to a gene: 11. This chain uses TRBV6-6 with TRBJ1-2; 8 bases are shared with TRBD1. The clonotype originates from a male donor with early-stage non-small cell lung cancer. The material sequenced was PBMCs, taken at surgery. The CDR3 reads CATVPGGPGGYTF. CDR3 DNA: TGTGCCACCGTCCCAGGGGGCCCCGGTGGCTACACCTTC.